The rows below give T cell receptor beta chains drawn from one sample of a study of OX40 agonist ivuxolimab in advanced cancers. Clones were read by immunoSEQ multiplex PCR, and TCRdb kept only the in-frame ones, dropping some. The top ten hold around 2.7% of the sample, which has tens of thousands of clones, roughly nine tenths seen once. Sequenced here: CD4+ or CD8+ T cells sorted from blood, sampled in a trial of the OX40 agonist ivuxolimab. The receptors were sampled from an adult with an advanced solid tumor such as melanoma, head and neck, liver or kidney cancer. CDR3s include the opening cysteine and the closing phenylalanine or tryptophan. The order of the fields is clone size, V gene, J gene, D gene, CDR3 DNA, CDR3 protein. The D gene is left open where the match is weak. Size is stated for part of the rows, as once, few or many counts, or as a class when the clone is expanded.

>NA|TRBV27|TRBJ2-5|TRBD2
TGTGCCAGTCGGGGACTAGCGGGCCCGGGGGGGGAGACCCAGTACTTC
CASRGLAGPGGETQYF
>NA|TRBV5-1|TRBJ1-1|NA
TGCGCCAGCAGCTTGGCGGCTATTGCGACTGAAGCTTTCTTT
CASSLAAIATEAFF
>NA|TRBV5-4|TRBJ1-2|NA
TGTGCCAGCAGCGCGGGAACAGATGGCTACACCTTC
CASSAGTDGYTF
>NA|TRBV9|TRBJ2-5|NA
TGTGCCAGCAGCGGGGAGACCCAGTACTTC
CASSGETQYF
>NA|TRBV28|TRBJ1-2|TRBD1
TGTGCCAGCAGTTTAGGTGACAGGGAGAATGGCTACACCTTC
CASSLGDRENGYTF
>NA|TRBV5-5|TRBJ1-2|TRBD1
TGTGCCAGCAGCTCGGGACAGGGGAACTATGGCTACACCTTC
CASSSGQGNYGYTF
>NA|TRBV7-9|TRBJ2-2|TRBD2
TGTGCCAGCGCGGCGGGAGCCGGGGAGCTGTTTTTT
CASAAGAGELFF
>NA|TRBV5-1|TRBJ2-7|TRBD2
TGCGCCAGCAGCTTGGATGCCATAGCGGGATATCTCTACGAGCAGTACTTC
CASSLDAIAGYLYEQYF
>NA|TRBV11-2|TRBJ1-2|NA
TGTGCCAGCAGCTCCACAGGACAGAGCTATGGCTACACCTTC
CASSSTGQSYGYTF
>NA|TRBV19|TRBJ1-4|TRBD1
TGTGCCAGTAGTAGCGGGACAGGGCGCGAAAAACTGTTTTTT
CASSSGTGREKLFF
>NA|TRBV19|TRBJ1-5|NA
TGTGCCAGTAGTATACACTCGAGCAATCAGCCCCAGCATTTT
CASSIHSSNQPQHF
>NA|TRBV5-1|TRBJ2-7|NA
TGCGCCAGCAGCTTGGGGGTACCCTCCTACGAGCAGTACTTC
CASSLGVPSYEQYF
>NA|TRBV7-2|TRBJ1-4|NA
TGTGCCAGCAGAAGGGACAACAACGAAAAACTGTTTTTT
CASRRDNNEKLFF
>NA|TRBV7-2|TRBJ1-2|NA
TGTGCCAGCAGCCCAACTGCAGAGTGGTACTACGGCTACACCTTC
CASSPTAEWYYGYTF
>once|TRBV30|TRBJ2-7|NA
TGTGCCTGGAGTGTACAAAGTTACGAGCAGTACTTC
CAWSVQSYEQYF
>NA|TRBV30|TRBJ2-6|TRBD1
TGTGCCTGGAGTATTGCCTTCGGGACAGGGCGGTCTGGGGCCAACGTCCTGACTTTC
CAWSIAFGTGRSGANVLTF
>once|TRBV10-3|TRBJ2-2|TRBD2
TGTGCCATCAGCGGGACTAGCGGGAGAGACACCGGGGAGCTGTTTTTT
CAISGTSGRDTGELFF
>NA|TRBV28|TRBJ2-4|NA
TGTGCCAGCAGTTCCGAAGGGGTTATAGGCAAAAACATTCAGTACTTC
CASSSEGVIGKNIQYF
>NA|TRBV10-1|TRBJ2-5|NA
TGCGCCAGCAGTGGACAGATCCAAGAGACCCAGTACTTC
CASSGQIQETQYF
>NA|TRBV14|TRBJ1-2|NA
TGTGCCAGCAGCCAAATGGGCCATGCCTATGGCTACACCTTC
CASSQMGHAYGYTF
>NA|TRBV4-1|TRBJ2-7|TRBD2
TGCGCCAGCAGACCTAGCGGAGTTGCCTACGAGCAGTACTTC
CASRPSGVAYEQYF
>NA|TRBV5-1|TRBJ1-4|NA
TGCGCCAGCAGCACACAGGGAGGGTTACGAGAAAAACTGTTTTTT
CASSTQGGLREKLFF
>NA|TRBV5-1|TRBJ2-1|TRBD2
TGCGCCAGCAGCTCCGATAGCGGGTCTTACAATGAGCAGTTCTTC
CASSSDSGSYNEQFF
>NA|TRBV23-1|TRBJ1-2|NA
TGCGCCAGCACCCTGCGGGGGGACTATGGCTACACCTTC
CASTLRGDYGYTF
>NA|TRBV11-2|TRBJ1-3|NA
TGTGCCAGCAGCCGCCGGGTGTCCACGGGCAACTCTGGAAACACCATATATTTT
CASSRRVSTGNSGNTIYF
>NA|TRBV2|TRBJ2-2|NA
TGTGCCAGCAGTGAGGTCTTCAGAAACACCGGGGAGCTGTTTTTT
CASSEVFRNTGELFF
>NA|TRBV19|TRBJ2-7|NA
TGTGCCACCAGGTACAAAAAGGGGGGATCTGACGAGCAGTACTTC
CATRYKKGGSDEQYF
>once|TRBV9|TRBJ2-7|NA
TGTGCCAGCAGCCCCCTCTCGGGTTATTCGGGGGAGCAGTACTTC
CASSPLSGYSGEQYF
>NA|TRBV28|TRBJ2-7|NA
TGTGCCAGCAGTTTAGGGGAACGGATTTACGAGCAGTACTTC
CASSLGERIYEQYF
>NA|TRBV28|TRBJ2-5|TRBD1
TGTGCCAGCAGTCGGGACAGGGGAGCACTAAAAGAGACCCAGTACTTC
CASSRDRGALKETQYF
>NA|TRBV5-1|TRBJ2-2|TRBD2
TGCGCCAGCAGCACCCTAGCGGGAGTCGACACCGGGGAGCTGTTTTTT
CASSTLAGVDTGELFF